This passage covers 17 T cell receptor beta chains from one sample sequenced in a study of cytomegalovirus exposure and HLA in healthy donors. PCR used 60 Vbeta primers and 13 Jbeta primers. Data came from immunoSEQ multiplex PCR; TCRdb stores just in-frame clones and leaves some out. The table has around 150,000 clones, approximately 84% seen once. Sequenced: PBMCs. The receptors were gathered from a man aged 18 to 30 in good health and CMV-seropositive.

This rearrangement joins TRBV18 to TRBJ1-2; 8 bases map to TRBD1. CDR3 length equals 17 residues. Germline-derived CDR1 and CDR2 are KGHSH and LQKENI. V dropped 3 bases and J dropped 2; count of bases not matched to a gene: 11. CDR3 sequence (DNA): TGTGCCAGCTCACCCCCGGGACAGGTAGAGGGAAACTATGGCTACACCTTC. Encoded protein: CASSPPGQVEGNYGYTF.

The V gene is TRBV19, the J gene TRBJ2-7; TRBD2 might be the D (7 bases). Between the trimmed V and J ends, which lost 3 bases and 7 bases, there was a span of 16 bases. In germline, CDR1 is LNHDA, CDR2 SQIVND (reference sequence). There are 14 residues in the CDR3. CDR3 amino acids: CASSMGGGVQEQYF. The CDR3 DNA is TGTGCCAGTAGTATGGGGGGGGGCGTCCAAGAGCAGTACTTC.

This clone came up once. The chain employs TRBV7-9 and TRBJ1-5; 7 bases match TRBD1. CDR1 SEHNR and CDR2 FQNEAQ come from the germline V gene (reference sequence). V was pared by 5 bases and J by 2 bases, with 6 bases of the junction left unmatched. This CDR3 is 15 amino acids long. CDR3 nucleotides: TGTGCCAGCAGCCGGACCGGGACAGGCAATCAGCCCCAGCATTTT. As protein: CASSRTGTGNQPQHF.

The CDR3 spells CASGSPGIYEQYF. The CDR3 nucleotides are TGTGCTAGTGGTTCCCCCGGTATCTACGAGCAGTACTTC. This chain uses TRBV12-5 with TRBJ2-7, with D unresolved. Germline CDR1 reads LGHNT; CDR2 reads FRNRAP. The V end was cut by 4 bases, the J end by 3 bases, with 10 bases between. There are 13 residues in the CDR3.

The chain carries TRBV7-2 and TRBJ2-3; the D gene is possibly TRBD2 (7 bases). CDR3 size: 15 residues. Germline V lookup: CDR1 SGHTA, CDR2 FQGNSA. Between the trimmed V and J ends, which lost 0 bases and 6 bases, there was a span of 13 bases. CDR3: CASSLAGGGGDTQYF. CDR3 coding DNA: TGTGCCAGCAGCTTAGCGGGGGGAGGGGGGGATACGCAGTATTTT. The full variable domain, rest sourced from reference TRBV7-2 and TRBJ2-3, is GAGVSQSPSNKVTEKGKDVELRCDPISGHTALYWYRQSLGQGLEFLIYFQGNSAPDKSGLPSDRFSAERTGGSVSTLTIQRTQQEDSAVYLCASSLAGGGGDTQYFGPGTRLTVL.

In DNA form, the CDR3 reads TGTGCCAGCAGCCAAACAGGGAGCGAGCAGTACTTC. Translation: CASSQTGSEQYF. The chain couples TRBV25-1 to TRBJ2-5; tentative D call: TRBD1 (6 bases). TRBJ2-7 matches the DNA end more closely, so the J call is doubtful. The CDR3 is 12 residues long. Germline lookup yields CDR1 MGHDK and CDR2 SYGVNS.

This clone occurred once. The V call is TRBV7-9, the J call TRBJ1-4; 9 nucleotides match TRBD1. The CDR3 contains 14 residues. Trimming removed 5 bases from V and 7 bases from J; junction bases left unmatched: 5. Germline V gene lookup returns CDR1 SEHNR and CDR2 FQNEAQ (reference sequence). CDR3 loop: CASSPGQGGEKLFF. CDR3 DNA: TGTGCCAGCAGCCCGGGACAGGGTGGTGAAAAACTGTTTTTT.

This chain joins TRBV7-2 and TRBJ2-5; a weak D match, TRBD2 (6 bases). V was pared by 4 bases and J by 5 bases, with 8 bases between. Germline lookup yields CDR1 SGHTA and CDR2 FQGNSA. This CDR3 contains 12 residues. The CDR3 DNA is TGTGCCAGCAGCTCACGGGGGGAGACCCAGTACTTC. This sequence encodes CASSSRGETQYF.

The chain carries TRBV6-5 and TRBJ2-2; D might be TRBD2 (5 bases). Germline V lookup: CDR1 MNHEY, CDR2 SVGAGI. Trimming stripped 6 bases from V and 2 bases from J, with 13 bases between. The CDR3 totals 15 residues. Here the CDR3 DNA reads TGTGCCAGCAGACCGATAGGACTCAACACCGGGGAGCTGTTTTTT. Its translation is CASRPIGLNTGELFF.

This clone was seen just once. The chain carries TRBV6-6 and TRBJ1-1, with D possibly TRBD1 on 6 matching bases. CDR1 and CDR2 from the germline V gene are MNHNY and SVGAGI (reference sequence). Trimming stripped 6 bases from V and 4 bases from J, with 15 bases between. The CDR3 sequence is 14 residues long. CDR3 coding DNA: TGTGCCAGCAGCTACGACCCCAGGGGCACTGAAGCTTTCTTT. Encoded protein: CASSYDPRGTEAFF.

The rearrangement links TRBV7-8 to TRBJ2-7; 7 nucleotides line up with TRBD2. The CDR3 consists of 15 residues. Germline trimming cut 1 base from V and 2 bases from J; bases unmatched to any gene: 5. Looked up from germline, CDR1 is SGHVS and CDR2 is FQNEAQ. The chain's CDR3 is CASSLVGGGTYEQYF. CDR3 bases: TGTGCCAGCAGCTTAGTTGGGGGGGGAACCTACGAGCAGTACTTC.

This clone was observed once. V gene TRBV12-1 combines with J gene TRBJ2-3; TRBD2 is the table's D call and was not checked against the DNA. TRBV12-1 is listed as a pseudogene. The CDR3 covers 15 residues. CDR3 coding DNA: TGTGCCAGCAGCCAGGGACTAGAGTTTGTAGATACGCAGTATTTT. Translation: CASSQGLEFVDTQYF.

The chain combines TRBV27 with TRBJ1-2, with D tentatively TRBD1 (5 bases). CDR3 length: 13 residues. Germline loops: CDR1 MNHEY, CDR2 SMNVEV (reference sequence). Trimming stripped 3 bases from V and 4 bases from J, with 9 bases between. The CDR3 sequence is CASSFPGGYGYTF. The CDR3 DNA reads as TGTGCCAGCAGTTTCCCCGGGGGCTATGGCTACACCTTC.

V and J are TRBV4-2 and TRBJ2-3; TRBD2 aligns across 12 bases. The trim removed 5 bases at V and 3 bases at J, leaving 0 bases unmatched. The CDR3 has 14 residues. The germline V gene encodes CDR1 LGHNA and CDR2 YNFKEQ. For the CDR3, the DNA is TGTGCCAGCAGCGGGACTAGCGGGACAGATACGCAGTATTTT. Its translation: CASSGTSGTDTQYF.

The V call is TRBV29-1, the J call TRBJ2-5; 9 bases map to TRBD1. The J call is in doubt because the DNA end fits TRBJ2-7 better. Looked up from germline, CDR1 is SQVTM and CDR2 is ANQGSEA. The CDR3 length is 11 residues. DNA of the CDR3: TGCAGCGTTAACAGGGGGCGCGAGCAGTACTTC. It is translated as CSVNRGREQYF.

The chain recombines TRBV7-2 with TRBJ2-7, with D unresolved. CDR3 length: 12 residues. CDR1 is SGHTA and CDR2 is FQGNSA in the germline V gene. V was cut by 1 base and J by 3 bases, with 4 bases left in between. The DNA for the CDR3 is TGTGCCAGCAGCTTAGGCGACTACGAGCAGTACTTC. This sequence encodes CASSLGDYEQYF.

The chain is built from TRBV2 and TRBJ1-4; possible D gene TRBD1, 5 bases. Per germline, CDR1 SNHLY and CDR2 FYNNEI. The germline V and J ends were trimmed by 8 bases and 14 bases, with 15 bases remaining between them. The CDR3 sequence is 11 residues long. CDR3 sequence reads: CASRQETALFF. For the CDR3, the DNA is TGTGCCAGCCGTCAGGAGACAGCCCTGTTTTTT.